This TCR beta chain was retrieved from a study of CD8 T cells in ankylosing spondylitis. Study results and caveats: Blood of patients with ankylosing spondylitis appeared to be characterized by a TCR beta motif of several highly homologous variants. Certain motif variants had earlier been reported in reactive arthritis synovial fluid and blood. Disease-linked clones were found to be CD8+ and relatively rare in peripheral blood. Reports say disease-linked clones showed up significantly more in matched ankylosing spondylitis synovial fluid.

Germline loops: CDR1 SGHRS, CDR2 YFSETQ. V lost 5 bases and J 1 base, leaving 9 bases between the germline ends. The CDR3 is 13 amino acids. Each TCR beta library was made by quantitative 5'-RACE that incorporated molecular barcodes. TCRdb re-derived calls from the 5' RACE reads in MiXCR, one entry per CDR3 protein. The sample includes about 450,000 distinct CDR3 sequences, roughly 27% of them seen just once. Comment on this clonotype: Its antigen is as yet unknown.

The receptor's source is a male donor with ankylosing spondylitis. The chain is built from TRBV5-1 and TRBJ1-1, with D perhaps matching TRBD1 (5 bases). The sequenced sample was blood, either unsorted or a sorted T cell fraction (not recorded which). The CDR3 region is CASRAGPNTEAFF. CDR3 nucleotides: TGCGCCAGCAGGGCAGGGCCGAACACTGAAGCTTTCTTT.